This T cell receptor (beta chain) was sequenced during a study of blood T cell repertoires in COVID-19. Recovery among Cohort 3 donors was established by two negative PCRs, clearance, or symptom resolution. V lost 3 bases, J lost 3 bases, and 18 bases lay in between. Germline CDR1 reads SEHNR; CDR2 reads FQNEAQ (reference sequence). The CDR3 runs 16 residues. Produced via immunoSEQ multiplex PCR; TCRdb's table is partial and in-frame only. Here the sample spans 250,000 to 300,000 clones, about 89% being singletons. Source material: PBMCs or T cells enriched from blood (not recorded which). The chain employs TRBV7-9 and TRBJ2-7, with D possibly matching TRBD2 (5 bases). The TCR originated in a man aged 35 to 55 who had recovered from COVID-19. The CDR3 sequence: CASSLDRSGVVYEQYF. In nucleotides, the CDR3 is TGTGCCAGCAGCTTGGACCGATCCGGGGTAGTCTACGAGCAGTACTTC.